This is a list of T cell receptor beta chains from one sample in a study of blood T cell repertoires in COVID-19. Sequencing was performed with immunoSEQ multiplex PCR; in TCRdb, only in-frame clones are kept and a portion is missing. This sample yields about 39,000 clones, of which 85% to 95% are seen a single time; 4.1% belongs to the top ten. The source material was peripheral blood. Receptors originate from a human donor with active COVID-19. The donor label of this sample is uncertain. CDR3s include the opening cysteine and the closing phenylalanine or tryptophan. A D gene is named only where the DNA matches it firmly. Only part of the rows carry a size: once, few, many, or a class if the clone is expanded.

>12|.|TRBJ2-3|TRBV14|TRBD1
TGTGCCAGCAGCCCAAGACAGGGTGTGCAGTATTTT
CASSPRQGVQYF
>17|.|TRBJ2-3|TRBV2|.
TGTGCCAGCAGTGTCAGTATGGATAACAGGGCGTCAGATACGCAGTATTTT
CASSVSMDNRASDTQYF
>17|.|TRBJ1-2|TRBV3-1/TRBV3-2|TRBD1
TGTGCCAGCAGCCGGAAGACAGGGGGCGTTGAGTACTATGGCTACACCTTC
CASSRKTGGVEYYGYTF
>15|.|TRBJ2-7|TRBV5-8|TRBD2
TGTGCCAGCAGTCGCGGGAGCTCTCGTTCCTACGAGCAGTACTTC
CASSRGSSRSYEQYF
>16|once|TRBJ2-7|TRBV6-6|TRBD1
TGTGCCAGCAGTAATAGACCCGGGACAGGGGGGAACGAGCAGTACTTC
CASSNRPGTGGNEQYF
>13|.|TRBJ1-2|TRBV6-1|.
TGTGCCAGCAGTGAAGTTGTGGCCTCGGGCTACACCTTC
CASSEVVASGYTF
>16|.|TRBJ2-3|TRBV5-1|TRBD2
TGCGCCAGCAGCCTCGCCGGACTAGCCTCCGCTGATACGCAGTATTTT
CASSLAGLASADTQYF
>14|.|TRBJ2-1|TRBV4-1|.
TGCGCCAGCAGCTTAGCGAAGGGGGACAATGAGCAGTTCTTC
CASSLAKGDNEQFF
>15|.|TRBJ2-1|TRBV19|TRBD2
TGTGCCAGTAGAATTGGGACTAGCGCATTCAATGAGCAGTTCTTC
CASRIGTSAFNEQFF
>15|once|TRBJ1-3|TRBV13|TRBD1
TGTGCCAGCAGCTTAGGACAGGGGGCTGGAAACACCATATATTTT
CASSLGQGAGNTIYF
>13|.|TRBJ1-1|TRBV5-8|.
TGTGCCAGCAGTTTCTCGGGGGGCACTGAAGCTTTCTTT
CASSFSGGTEAFF
>12|once|TRBJ1-1|TRBV5-1|.
TGCGCCAGCAATGCGGGGTTCCTTGAAGCTTTCTTT
CASNAGFLEAFF
>12|.|TRBJ1-2|TRBV19|.
TGTGCCAGCACTGCCGCTAACTATGGCTACACCTTC
CASTAANYGYTF
>14|.|TRBJ1-4|TRBV19|TRBD1
TGTGCCAGTAGTAGACAGGGTCCTAGGGAAAAACTGTTTTTT
CASSRQGPREKLFF
>13|.|TRBJ1-5|TRBV7-8|.
TGTGCCAGCAGCACGGACAGAAATCAGCCCCAGCATTTT
CASSTDRNQPQHF
>17|.|TRBJ1-2|TRBV28|.
TGTGCCAGCAGTCCCTACCGGGGGGGGAGGGAGAACTATGGCTACACCTTC
CASSPYRGGRENYGYTF
>16|.|TRBJ2-7|TRBV7-9|TRBD1
TGTGCCAGCAGCCTCCCGACCGGGACAGGGGGCTACGAGCAGTACTTC
CASSLPTGTGGYEQYF
>10|.|TRBJ1-2|TRBV20-1|.
TGCAGTGCTAGAGTCAATGGCTACACCTTC
CSARVNGYTF
>16|.|TRBJ2-2|TRBV6-2/TRBV6-3|.
TGTGCCAGCAGTTACTCATCGGGGGGCGCCACCGGGGAGCTGTTTTTT
CASSYSSGGATGELFF
>13|.|TRBJ2-7|TRBV28|.
TGTGCCAGCAGCCCACCAAAGCCCTACGAGCAGTACTTC
CASSPPKPYEQYF
>16|.|TRBJ2-3|TRBV24-1|TRBD1
TGTGCCACCAGTGTTGGGACAGGGGGTAACACAGATACGCAGTATTTT
CATSVGTGGNTDTQYF
>15|.|TRBJ2-2|TRBV5-1|TRBD2
TGCGCCAGCAGCGGGACTAGCGGGAAATCCGGGGAGCTGTTTTTT
CASSGTSGKSGELFF
>17|.|TRBJ1-2|TRBV5-6|TRBD1
TGTGCCAGCAGCTTGGGGGGACAGGGGACGAGGAACTATGGCTACACCTTC
CASSLGGQGTRNYGYTF
>19|.|TRBJ2-3|TRBV28|TRBD2
TGTGCCAGCAGTTTATTTTTAGCGGGAGGCCAACCCTTGGCAGATACGCAGTATTTT
CASSLFLAGGQPLADTQYF
>13|.|TRBJ2-1|TRBV20-1|TRBD2
TGCAGTGCTAGTTTTCCGGGGGGAGGCGAGCAGTTCTTC
CSASFPGGGEQFF
>15|.|TRBJ1-1|TRBV28|TRBD1
TGTGCCAGCAGTCTGCCGACAGGGAGGTTTATGAGAGCTTTCTTT
CASSLPTGRFMRAFF
>14|once|TRBJ2-5|TRBV9|TRBD2
TGTGCCAGCACTCAGCGGGAGGGCGAAGAGACCCAGTACTTC
CASTQREGEETQYF
>14|.|TRBJ2-1|TRBV15|TRBD1
TGTGCCACCAGCGAGGACATGACAGGGAATGAGCAGTTCTTC
CATSEDMTGNEQFF
>14|once|TRBJ1-6|TRBV25-1|TRBD1
TGTGCCAGCAGTCAGGGGACAGGGAATTCACCCCTCCACTTT
CASSQGTGNSPLHF
>16|.|TRBJ1-5|TRBV7-2|TRBD1
TGTGCCAGCAGCCCTGACACAGGGGGCCCCGGCCAGCCCCAGCATTTT
CASSPDTGGPGQPQHF
>18|.|TRBJ2-1|TRBV19|TRBD2
TGTGCCAGTAGCATGGGGTTCTCTAGCGGGAGGTCCTACAATGAGCAGTTCTTC
CASSMGFSSGRSYNEQFF
>13|once|TRBJ1-5|TRBV6-4|TRBD1
TGTGCCAGCAGTGCGGACAGGGGAGCGCCCCAGCATTTT
CASSADRGAPQHF
>14|.|TRBJ1-6|TRBV11-3|.
TGTGCCAGCAGCTTATGGGGAGAGGATTCACCCCTCCACTTT
CASSLWGEDSPLHF
>16|.|TRBJ1-3|TRBV4-1|.
TGCGCCAGCAGCCAAGACCGACGGAGCTCTGGAAACACCATATATTTT
CASSQDRRSSGNTIYF
>15|.|TRBJ2-7|TRBV7-9|.
TGTGCCAGCAGCGGCGCGGGACGAAGTGCCTACGAGCAGTACTTC
CASSGAGRSAYEQYF
>14|.|TRBJ1-2|TRBV23-1|.
TGCGCCAGCTGGTGGAGGCTTGCGGACTATGGCTACACCTTC
CASWWRLADYGYTF
>14|once|TRBJ2-1|TRBV11-3|.
TGTGCCAGCAGCTTAGTTGGCTCGCCATACGAGCAGTTCTTC
CASSLVGSPYEQFF
>15|once|TRBJ2-5|TRBV5-1|TRBD1
TGCGCCAGCAGCGCCTTGACAGGGGGCCAAGAGACCCAGTACTTC
CASSALTGGQETQYF
>16|.|TRBJ2-1|TRBV28|.
TGTGCCAGCAGTTTATCAGACAGGCGGCTAGTAAATGAGCAGTTCTTC
CASSLSDRRLVNEQFF
>14|.|TRBJ2-2|TRBV7-8|TRBD2
TGTGCCAGCAGCAAAAGGGAGGGAACCGGGGAGCTGTTTTTT
CASSKREGTGELFF
>15|.|TRBJ2-2|TRBV5-1|TRBD1
TGCGCCAGCAGCATCCGGGACAGCAACACCGGGGAGCTGTTTTTT
CASSIRDSNTGELFF
>15|.|TRBJ2-1|TRBV7-2|TRBD2
TGTGCCAGCAGCTCCAGCGGGAGCCGGAGCAATGAGCAGTTCTTC
CASSSSGSRSNEQFF
>14|.|TRBJ1-5|TRBV18|.
TGTGCCAGCTCACCCGCGAAAAGCGATCAGCCCCAGCATTTT
CASSPAKSDQPQHF
>14|.|TRBJ2-1|TRBV18|TRBD2
TGTGCCAGCCGGACTAGCGGCGTATACAATGAGCAGTTCTTC
CASRTSGVYNEQFF
>12|.|TRBJ2-2|TRBV3-1/TRBV3-2|.
TGTGCCAGCAGCCAAGTTCACGGGGAGCTGTTTTTT
CASSQVHGELFF
>13|.|TRBJ1-5|TRBV18|.
TGTGCCAGCTCCCTGTATAGCAATCAGCCCCAGCATTTT
CASSLYSNQPQHF
>16|.|TRBJ1-1|TRBV5-1|.
TGCGCCAGCAGCTTGTCACAGGGAAGATCGAACACTGAAGCTTTCTTT
CASSLSQGRSNTEAFF
>15|.|TRBJ2-1|TRBV9|TRBD2
TGTGCCAGCAGCCCGGGGGGTTACTCCTACAATGAGCAGTTCTTC
CASSPGGYSYNEQFF
>14|few|TRBJ1-2|TRBV19|.
TGTGCCAGTAGTATCCCGGGGTGGATCTATGGCTACACCTTC
CASSIPGWIYGYTF
>14|.|TRBJ1-5|TRBV27|.
TGTGCCAGCAGTTTTGGGTGGGGGCATCAGCCCCAGCATTTT
CASSFGWGHQPQHF
>15|.|TRBJ1-6|TRBV4-1|TRBD1
TGCGCCAGCAGCCAAGAGACAGGGGTGTATTCACCCCTCCACTTT
CASSQETGVYSPLHF
>14|.|TRBJ1-1|TRBV19|TRBD1
TGTGCCAGTAGTATAGATCACAGGGGCACTGAAGCTTTCTTT
CASSIDHRGTEAFF
>13|.|TRBJ1-1|TRBV12-3/TRBV12-4|.
TGTGCCAGCAGTTTAGGGGCAGGGACTGAAGCTTTCTTT
CASSLGAGTEAFF
>13|.|TRBJ2-5|TRBV5-4|.
TGTGCCAGCAGCTTGCGGGGAGTAGAGACCCAGTACTTC
CASSLRGVETQYF
>19|.|TRBJ2-6|TRBV21-1|.
TGTGCCAGCAGCAAAGGGAGACTAGCGGGAGTCTCTGGGGCCAACGTCCTGACTTTC
CASSKGRLAGVSGANVLTF
>16|once|TRBJ2-1|TRBV27|TRBD2
TGTGCCAGCAGTTTTCGTGGACTAGCGGACCCTAATGAGCAGTTCTTC
CASSFRGLADPNEQFF
>15|.|TRBJ2-7|TRBV5-1|TRBD1
TGCGCCAGCAGCTTGGATGGACAGGGGCGGTACGAGCAGTACTTC
CASSLDGQGRYEQYF
>19|once|TRBJ1-1|TRBV7-8|TRBD1
TGTGCCAGCAGCTCTAGCCATCTGGCAGGGGGATTTTTACCAGTGGGAGCTTTCTTT
CASSSSHLAGGFLPVGAFF